A single sample is the source of the 8 T cell receptor beta chains below, sequenced in a study of cytotoxic CD8 clonotypes in ibrutinib-treated CLL (dated by TCRdb to 2020 to 2022). Library prep was done by the immunoSEQ multiplex PCR assay. The clones in this table, taken by TCRdb from immuneACCESS, are in-frame only. Not every clone is retained; where verified, under half of the shortfall comes from an unresolved V gene, and the cause of the rest is unknown. In this sample the table shows around 300,000 clones, just under 80% of which occur a single time. Together, the top ten hold roughly 6.3% of the sample. Sequences were derived from PBMCs, sampled before ibrutinib treatment. These receptor sequences come from a human donor with chronic lymphocytic leukemia.

The rearrangement joins TRBV30 to TRBJ2-5; D gene unclear. V lost 0 bases to trimming and J lost 1 base, with 18 bases between them. The germline V gene has CDR1 GTSNPN and CDR2 SVGIG (reference sequence). The CDR3 has 17 residues. The CDR3 sequence is CAWSVRWQTYLQETQYF. As DNA, the CDR3 is TGTGCCTGGAGTGTACGGTGGCAGACCTATCTCCAAGAGACCCAGTACTTC.

J is TRBJ1-2 and V is TRBV4-3; D not certain. Germline lookup yields CDR1 LGHNA and CDR2 YSLEER. V gave up 0 bases and J gave up 5 bases, with 10 bases separating them. The CDR3 has 14 residues. CDR3 in DNA: TGCGCCAGCAGCCAAGATTTGGAGACATATGGCTACACCTTC. Protein product: CASSQDLETYGYTF.

The genes are TRBV6-6 and TRBJ2-7; maybe TRBD2 (6 bases). From germline, CDR1 is MNHNY and CDR2 SVGAGI (reference sequence). V was shortened by 3 bases and J by 3 bases, with 12 bases between the two germline ends. The length of the CDR3 is 14 residues. The CDR3, as DNA: TGTGCCAGCAGTTATGGCCGGGGGAGCTACGAGCAGTACTTC. This translates into CASSYGRGSYEQYF.

The V and J genes are TRBV15 and TRBJ2-2, with TRBD2 identical over 12 bases. This CDR3 comprises 18 residues. Germline V CDR1 and CDR2: LNHNV, YYDKDF (reference sequence). The trim removed 1 base at V and 5 bases at J, leaving 8 bases unmatched. The chain's CDR3 is CATSRGLAGGPYTGELFF. The DNA for the CDR3 is TGTGCCACCAGCAGAGGTCTAGCGGGAGGGCCGTATACCGGGGAGCTGTTTTTT.

The chain has TRBV2 and TRBJ2-7, with 9 bases matching TRBD1. J was trimmed by 4 bases and V by 7 bases; bases with no gene match: 8. CDR3 length equals 14 residues. Germline loops: CDR1 SNHLY, CDR2 FYNNEI. The CDR3 loop reads CASITGQGGYEQYF. CDR3 DNA sequence: TGTGCCAGCATCACGGGACAGGGTGGTTACGAGCAGTACTTC.

This sequence joins TRBV7-7 and TRBJ2-7; TRBD1 matches at 10 bases. Germline V gene data show CDR1 as SSHAT and CDR2 as FNYEAQ (reference sequence). V lost 5 bases, J lost 0 bases, and 4 bases stayed unmatched. The CDR3 sequence is 15 residues long. Here the CDR3 reads CASSVGTGDSYEQYF. The CDR3 DNA reads TGTGCCAGCAGCGTTGGGACAGGGGACTCCTACGAGCAGTACTTC.

The genes are TRBV7-9 and TRBJ2-5; TRBD1 matches 7 bases. The length of the CDR3 is 17 residues. Trimming cost V 4 bases and J 5 bases; bases outside gene matches: 16. Per germline, CDR1 SEHNR and CDR2 FQNEAQ (reference sequence). The CDR3 protein is CASSSNYQTGIRETQYF. In nucleotides, the CDR3 is TGTGCCAGCAGCTCAAACTATCAGACAGGGATCCGGGAGACCCAGTACTTC.

This clone occurred a few times. The chain has TRBV9 and TRBJ1-3, with D possibly being TRBD1 (6 bases). Germline loops: CDR1 SGDLS, CDR2 YYNGEE. The V end lost 3 bases, the J end lost 3 bases, and 22 bases lay between the germline ends. CDR3 length: 18 residues. The CDR3 DNA sequence: TGTGCCAGCAGCGCCGCAAAGGGGGGACCAAACATTGGAAACACCATATATTTT. Translated, it gives CASSAAKGGPNIGNTIYF.